This T cell receptor (beta chain) was recovered during a study of T-cell memory formation after mild COVID-19. The wider study: Among the donors, TCR clusters were largely specific to each donor.

Remarks on this clonotype: Its antigen remains unidentified.

TCRdb re-derived calls from the 5' RACE reads in MiXCR, one entry per CDR3 protein. The data contain a few hundred thousand distinct CDR3 sequences, about 15% of them singletons. This CDR3 spans 13 amino acids. Between the trimmed V and J ends, which lost 6 bases and 4 bases, there was a span of 12 bases. Germline CDR1 MNHEY, CDR2 SVGEGT. Points from the study as a whole: Within pre-infection memory, some responding clones were found, suggesting cross-reactive memory joined.

Sequencing was done on a sample of PBMCs or a T cell subset sorted from them (not recorded which). The gene calls are TRBV6-2 or TRBV6-3 and TRBJ1-2, with D tentatively TRBD1 (6 bases). This TCR came from a man in his late teens or twenties who had mild COVID-19 (a few samples of this study predate the infection). Cell type and time point are not known. CDR3 sequence reads: CASRRSTGYGYTF. The CDR3 DNA sequence: TGTGCCAGCAGGAGGTCGACAGGCTATGGCTACACCTTC.